The present T cell receptor (beta chain) was sequenced within a study of OX40 agonist ivuxolimab in advanced cancers. Study at large: Dose-escalation patients were diagnosed with hepatocellular carcinoma, melanoma, renal cell cancer or head and neck cancer. Therapy given before enrollment (anti-PD-1, anti-PD-L1 or anti-CTLA-4) was allowed, and under 45% had some.

The CDR3 runs 14 residues. V gave up 6 bases and J gave up 7 bases; unmatched junction bases: 9. Per the germline V gene, CDR1 is SNHLY and CDR2 is FYNNEI. TCRdb's table, derived via immunoSEQ multiplex PCR, lists solely in-frame clones and lacks some. Of around 12,000 clones in the sample, 75% to 90% were seen once. Sampling times: baseline, cycle 4 day 1, cycle 7 day 1. The sequencing here drew on CD4+ or CD8+ T cells sorted from blood, taken in a trial of the OX40 agonist ivuxolimab. This TCR came from an adult with an advanced solid tumor such as melanoma, head and neck, liver or kidney cancer. This sequence joins TRBV2 and TRBJ2-7; the match to TRBD1 covers 10 bases. The chain's CDR3 is CASSLGTGVEEQYF. CDR3 nucleotides: TGTGCCAGCAGCCTGGGGACAGGGGTGGAAGAGCAGTACTTC.